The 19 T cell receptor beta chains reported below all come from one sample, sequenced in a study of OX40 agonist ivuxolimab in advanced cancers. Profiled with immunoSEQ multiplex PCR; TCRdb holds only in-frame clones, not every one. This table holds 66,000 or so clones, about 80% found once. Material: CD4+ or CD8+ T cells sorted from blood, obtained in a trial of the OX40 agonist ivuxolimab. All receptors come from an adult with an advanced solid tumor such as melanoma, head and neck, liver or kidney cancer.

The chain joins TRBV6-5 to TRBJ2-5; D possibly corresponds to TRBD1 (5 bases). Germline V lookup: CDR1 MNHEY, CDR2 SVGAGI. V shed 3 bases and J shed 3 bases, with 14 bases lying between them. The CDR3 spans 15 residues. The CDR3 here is CASSYTTVPKETQYF. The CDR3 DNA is TGTGCCAGCAGTTATACGACAGTTCCTAAAGAGACCCAGTACTTC.

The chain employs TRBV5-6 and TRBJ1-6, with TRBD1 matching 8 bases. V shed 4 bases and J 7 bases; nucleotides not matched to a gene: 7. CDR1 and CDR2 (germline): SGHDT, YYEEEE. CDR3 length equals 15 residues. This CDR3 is CASSGRGPSNSPLHF. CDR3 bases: TGTGCCAGCAGCGGCAGGGGGCCTTCGAATTCACCCCTCCACTTT.

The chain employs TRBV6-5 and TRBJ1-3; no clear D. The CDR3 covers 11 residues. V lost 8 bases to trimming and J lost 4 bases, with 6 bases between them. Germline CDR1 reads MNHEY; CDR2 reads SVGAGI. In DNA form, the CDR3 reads TGTGCCAGCGGGCGAGGAAACACCATATATTTT. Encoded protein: CASGRGNTIYF.

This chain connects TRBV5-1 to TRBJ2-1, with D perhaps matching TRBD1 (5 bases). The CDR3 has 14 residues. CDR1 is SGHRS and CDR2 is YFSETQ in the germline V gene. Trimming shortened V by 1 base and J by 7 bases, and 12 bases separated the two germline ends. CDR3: CASSLPGDSNEQFF. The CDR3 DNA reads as TGCGCCAGCAGCTTGCCTGGCGACAGTAATGAGCAGTTCTTC.

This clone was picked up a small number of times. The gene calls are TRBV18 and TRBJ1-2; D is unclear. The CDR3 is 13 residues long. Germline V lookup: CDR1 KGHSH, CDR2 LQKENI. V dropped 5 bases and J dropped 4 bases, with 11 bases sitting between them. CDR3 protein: CASSSLGIYGYTF. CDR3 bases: TGTGCCAGCTCATCACTTGGTATCTATGGCTACACCTTC.

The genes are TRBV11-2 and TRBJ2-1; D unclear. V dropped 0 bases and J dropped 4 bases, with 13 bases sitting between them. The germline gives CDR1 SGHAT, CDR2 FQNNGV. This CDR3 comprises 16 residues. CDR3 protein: CASSLDSYGIYNEQFF. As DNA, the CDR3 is TGTGCCAGCAGCTTAGACAGTTACGGCATTTACAATGAGCAGTTCTTC.

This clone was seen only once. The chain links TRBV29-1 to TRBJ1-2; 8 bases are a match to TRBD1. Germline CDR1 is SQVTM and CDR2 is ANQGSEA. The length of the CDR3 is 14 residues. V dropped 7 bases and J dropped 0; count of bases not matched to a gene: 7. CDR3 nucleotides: TGCAGCGGTACCGACAGGGGATCTAACTATGGCTACACCTTC. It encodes CSGTDRGSNYGYTF.

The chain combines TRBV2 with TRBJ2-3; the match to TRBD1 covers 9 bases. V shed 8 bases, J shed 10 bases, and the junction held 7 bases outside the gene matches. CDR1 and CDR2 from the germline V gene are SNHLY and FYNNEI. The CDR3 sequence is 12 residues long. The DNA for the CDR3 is TGTGCCAGCGGGACAGGGTACGGCCCGCAGTATTTT. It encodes CASGTGYGPQYF.

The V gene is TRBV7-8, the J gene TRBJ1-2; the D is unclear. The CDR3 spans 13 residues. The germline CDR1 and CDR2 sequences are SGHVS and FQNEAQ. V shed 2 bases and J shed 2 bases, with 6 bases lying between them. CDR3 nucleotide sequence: TGTGCCAGCAGCTTACAGAACAACTATGGCTACACCTTC. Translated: CASSLQNNYGYTF. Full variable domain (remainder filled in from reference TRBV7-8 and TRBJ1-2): GAGVSQSPRYKVAKRGQDVALRCDPISGHVSLFWYQQALGQGPEFLTYFQNEAQLDKSGLPSDRFFAERPEGSVSTLKIQRTQQEDSAVYLCASSLQNNYGYTFGSGTRLTVV.

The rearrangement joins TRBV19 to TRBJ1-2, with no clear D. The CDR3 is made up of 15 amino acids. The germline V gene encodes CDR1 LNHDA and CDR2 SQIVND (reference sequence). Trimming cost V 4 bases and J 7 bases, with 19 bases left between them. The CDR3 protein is CASSRGALGGFGYTF. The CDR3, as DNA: TGTGCCAGTAGTAGGGGAGCCCTCGGCGGGTTTGGCTACACCTTC.

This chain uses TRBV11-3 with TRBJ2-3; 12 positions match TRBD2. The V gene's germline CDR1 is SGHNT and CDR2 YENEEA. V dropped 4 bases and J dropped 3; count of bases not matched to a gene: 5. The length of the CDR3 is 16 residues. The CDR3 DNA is TGTGCCAGCAGCTCAGGACTAGCGGGGTTGACAGATACGCAGTATTTT. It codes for CASSSGLAGLTDTQYF. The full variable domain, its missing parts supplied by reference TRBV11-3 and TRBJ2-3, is EAGVVQSPRYKIIEKKQPVAFWCNPISGHNTLYWYLQNLGQGPELLIRYENEEAVDDSQLPKDRFSAERLKGVDSTLKIQPAELGDSAVYLCASSSGLAGLTDTQYFGPGTRLTVL.

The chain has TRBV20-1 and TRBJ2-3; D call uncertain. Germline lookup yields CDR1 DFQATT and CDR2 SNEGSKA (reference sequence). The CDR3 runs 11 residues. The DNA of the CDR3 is TGCGGCGACGACTTAGCAGATACGCAGTATTTT. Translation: CGDDLADTQYF.

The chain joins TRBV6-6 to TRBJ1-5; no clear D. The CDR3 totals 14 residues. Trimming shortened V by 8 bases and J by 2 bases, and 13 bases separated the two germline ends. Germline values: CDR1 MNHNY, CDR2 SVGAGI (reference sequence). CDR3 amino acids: CASAGSSGNQPQHF. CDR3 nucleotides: TGTGCCAGCGCCGGGAGTTCTGGCAATCAGCCCCAGCATTTT.

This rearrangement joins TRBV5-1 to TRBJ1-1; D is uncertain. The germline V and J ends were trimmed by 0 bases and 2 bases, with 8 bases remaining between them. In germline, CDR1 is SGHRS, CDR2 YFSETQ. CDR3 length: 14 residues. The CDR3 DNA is TGCGCCAGCAGCTTGGAGAGCAGAAACACTGAAGCTTTCTTT. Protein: CASSLESRNTEAFF.

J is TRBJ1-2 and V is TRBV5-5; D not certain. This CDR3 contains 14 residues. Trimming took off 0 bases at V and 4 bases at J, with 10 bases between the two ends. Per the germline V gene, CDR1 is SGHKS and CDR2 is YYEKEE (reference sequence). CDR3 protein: CASSLGWDSYGYTF. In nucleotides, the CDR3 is TGTGCCAGCAGCTTGGGGTGGGATTCCTATGGCTACACCTTC.

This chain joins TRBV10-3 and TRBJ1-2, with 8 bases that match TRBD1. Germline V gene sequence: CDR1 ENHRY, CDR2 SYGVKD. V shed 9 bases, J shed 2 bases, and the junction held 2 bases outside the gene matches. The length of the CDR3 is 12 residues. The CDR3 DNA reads TGTGCCATTCAGGGGGCCAACTATGGCTACACCTTC. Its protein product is CAIQGANYGYTF.

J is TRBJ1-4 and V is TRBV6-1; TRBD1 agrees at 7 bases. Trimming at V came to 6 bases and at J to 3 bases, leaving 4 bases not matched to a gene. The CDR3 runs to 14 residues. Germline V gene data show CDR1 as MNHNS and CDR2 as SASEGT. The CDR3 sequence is CASSPGGPNEKLFF. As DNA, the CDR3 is TGTGCCAGCAGCCCAGGGGGGCCTAATGAAAAACTGTTTTTT.

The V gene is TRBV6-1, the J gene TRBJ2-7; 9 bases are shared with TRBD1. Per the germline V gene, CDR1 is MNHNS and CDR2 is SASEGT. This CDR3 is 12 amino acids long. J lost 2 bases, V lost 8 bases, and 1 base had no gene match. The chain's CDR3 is CASGQGTYEQYF. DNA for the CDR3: TGTGCCAGCGGACAGGGGACCTACGAGCAGTACTTC.

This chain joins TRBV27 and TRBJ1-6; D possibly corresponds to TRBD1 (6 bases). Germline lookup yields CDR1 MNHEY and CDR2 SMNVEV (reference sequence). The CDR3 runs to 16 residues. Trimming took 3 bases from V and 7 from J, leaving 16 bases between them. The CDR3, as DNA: TGTGCCAGCAGTTTGGGGGGGGCAAGGAGGAATTCACCCCTCCACTTT. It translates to CASSLGGARRNSPLHF.